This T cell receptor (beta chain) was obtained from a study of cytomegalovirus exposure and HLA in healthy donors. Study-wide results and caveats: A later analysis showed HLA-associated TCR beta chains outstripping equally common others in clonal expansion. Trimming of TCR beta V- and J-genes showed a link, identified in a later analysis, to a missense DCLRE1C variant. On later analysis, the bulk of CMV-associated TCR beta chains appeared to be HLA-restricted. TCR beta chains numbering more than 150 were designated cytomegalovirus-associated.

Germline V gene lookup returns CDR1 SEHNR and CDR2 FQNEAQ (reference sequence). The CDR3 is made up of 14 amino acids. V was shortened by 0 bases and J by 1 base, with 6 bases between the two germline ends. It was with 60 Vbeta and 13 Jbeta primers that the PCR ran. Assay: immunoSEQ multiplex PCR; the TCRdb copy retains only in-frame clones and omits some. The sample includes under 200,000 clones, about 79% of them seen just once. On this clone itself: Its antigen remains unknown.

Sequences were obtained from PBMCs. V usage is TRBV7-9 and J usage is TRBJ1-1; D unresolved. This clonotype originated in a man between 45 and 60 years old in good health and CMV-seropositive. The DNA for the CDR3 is TGTGCCAGCAGCTTAGCGGCAGGGAACACTGAAGCTTTCTTT. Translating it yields CASSLAAGNTEAFF.